This TCR beta chain came from a study of cytomegalovirus exposure and HLA in healthy donors. Amplification used 60 Vbeta primers and 13 Jbeta primers. The data were produced by immunoSEQ multiplex PCR, yet TCRdb's version contains in-frame clones alone and is incomplete. The sample holds 75,000 to 100,000 clones, roughly 74% seen once. CDR3 length: 17 amino acids. V shed 4 bases and J shed 3 bases, with 22 bases lying between them. Germline V gives CDR1 SGHTA, CDR2 FQGTGA. The chain is built from TRBV7-3 and TRBJ2-7; tentative D call: TRBD1 (5 bases). This TCR came from a woman in her 70s in good health and CMV-seropositive. The sample comprised PBMCs. As DNA, the CDR3 is TGTGCCAGCAGCTCATCAGGTTTAGGGGCAGGTGTCTACGAGCAGTACTTC. Amino acid sequence: CASSSSGLGAGVYEQYF.